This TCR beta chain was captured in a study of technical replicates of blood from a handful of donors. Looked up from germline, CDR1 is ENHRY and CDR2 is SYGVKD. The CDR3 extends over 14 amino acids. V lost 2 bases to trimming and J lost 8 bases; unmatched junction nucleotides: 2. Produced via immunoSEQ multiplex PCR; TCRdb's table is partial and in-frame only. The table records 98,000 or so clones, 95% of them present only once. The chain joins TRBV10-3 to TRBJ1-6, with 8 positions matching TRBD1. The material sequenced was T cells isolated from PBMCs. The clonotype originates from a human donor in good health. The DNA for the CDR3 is TGTGCCATCAGTGAGATGACAGGGGATTCACCCCTCCACTTT. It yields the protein CAISEMTGDSPLHF.